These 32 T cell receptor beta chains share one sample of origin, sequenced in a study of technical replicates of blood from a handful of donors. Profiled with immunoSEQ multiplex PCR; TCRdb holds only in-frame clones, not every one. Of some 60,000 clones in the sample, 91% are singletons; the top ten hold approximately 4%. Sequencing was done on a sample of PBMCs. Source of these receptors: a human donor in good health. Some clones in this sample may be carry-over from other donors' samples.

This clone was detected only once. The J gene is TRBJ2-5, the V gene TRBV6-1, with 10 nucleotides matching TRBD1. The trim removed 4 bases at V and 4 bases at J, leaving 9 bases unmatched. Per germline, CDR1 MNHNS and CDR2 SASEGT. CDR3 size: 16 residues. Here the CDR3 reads CASSGIGTGDGETQYF. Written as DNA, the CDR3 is TGTGCCAGCAGTGGAATCGGGACAGGGGATGGAGAGACCCAGTACTTC.

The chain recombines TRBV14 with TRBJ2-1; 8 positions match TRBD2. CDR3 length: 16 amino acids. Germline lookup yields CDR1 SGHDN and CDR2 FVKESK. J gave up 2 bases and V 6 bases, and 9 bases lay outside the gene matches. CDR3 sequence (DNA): TGTGCCAGCAGTCCTAGGGCGGGAGGCGCCTACAATGAGCAGTTCTTC. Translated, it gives CASSPRAGGAYNEQFF.

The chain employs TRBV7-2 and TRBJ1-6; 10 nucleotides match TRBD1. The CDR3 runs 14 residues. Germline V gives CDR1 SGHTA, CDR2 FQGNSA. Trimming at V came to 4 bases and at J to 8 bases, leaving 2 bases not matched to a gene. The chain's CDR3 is CASSSGQGHSPLHF. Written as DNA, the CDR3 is TGTGCCAGCAGCTCGGGACAGGGGCATTCACCCCTCCACTTT.

The CDR3 bases are TGTGCCAGCAGCCAGACAGGATCCTACGAGCAGTACTTC. Translating it yields CASSQTGSYEQYF. V gene TRBV5-6 combines with J gene TRBJ2-7, with D possibly matching TRBD1 (6 bases). Deletions cut 4 bases from V and 1 base from J, with 9 bases between. The length of the CDR3 is 13 residues. The germline CDR1 and CDR2 sequences are SGHDT and YYEEEE.

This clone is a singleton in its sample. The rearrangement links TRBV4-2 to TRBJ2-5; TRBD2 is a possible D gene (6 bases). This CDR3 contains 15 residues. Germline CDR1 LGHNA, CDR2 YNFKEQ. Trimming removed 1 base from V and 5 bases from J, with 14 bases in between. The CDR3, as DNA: TGTGCCAGCAGCCAAGTATTCGGCCTAGCGGAGACCCAGTACTTC. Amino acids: CASSQVFGLAETQYF.

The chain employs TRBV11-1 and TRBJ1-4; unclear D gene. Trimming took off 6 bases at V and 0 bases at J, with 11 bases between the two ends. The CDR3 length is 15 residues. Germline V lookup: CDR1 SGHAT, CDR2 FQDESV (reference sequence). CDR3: CASRARTTTNEKLFF. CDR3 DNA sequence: TGTGCCAGCAGGGCCAGGACTACAACTAATGAAAAACTGTTTTTT.

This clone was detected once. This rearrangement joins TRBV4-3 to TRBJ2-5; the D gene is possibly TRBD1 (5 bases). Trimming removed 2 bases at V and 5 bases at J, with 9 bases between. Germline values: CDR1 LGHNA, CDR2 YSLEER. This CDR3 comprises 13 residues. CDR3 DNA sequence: TGCGCCAGCAGCCAACTCTGGGGCGAGACCCAGTACTTC. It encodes CASSQLWGETQYF.

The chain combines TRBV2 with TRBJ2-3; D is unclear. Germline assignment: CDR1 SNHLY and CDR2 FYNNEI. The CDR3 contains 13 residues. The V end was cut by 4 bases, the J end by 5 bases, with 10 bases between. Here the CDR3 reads CASSAPFLDTQYF. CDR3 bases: TGTGCCAGCAGTGCCCCTTTCTTAGATACGCAGTATTTT.

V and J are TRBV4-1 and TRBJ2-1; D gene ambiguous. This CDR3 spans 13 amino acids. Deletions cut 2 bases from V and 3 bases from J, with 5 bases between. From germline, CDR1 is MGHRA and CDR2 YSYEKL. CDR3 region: CASSQQDYNEQFF. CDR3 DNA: TGCGCCAGCAGCCAACAGGACTACAATGAGCAGTTCTTC.

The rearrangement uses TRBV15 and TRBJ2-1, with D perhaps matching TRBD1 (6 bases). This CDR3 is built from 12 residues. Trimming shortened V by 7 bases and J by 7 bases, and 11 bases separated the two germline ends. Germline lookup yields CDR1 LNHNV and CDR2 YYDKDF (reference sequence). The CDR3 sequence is CATTNDRNEQFF. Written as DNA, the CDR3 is TGTGCCACCACTAACGACAGGAATGAGCAGTTCTTC.

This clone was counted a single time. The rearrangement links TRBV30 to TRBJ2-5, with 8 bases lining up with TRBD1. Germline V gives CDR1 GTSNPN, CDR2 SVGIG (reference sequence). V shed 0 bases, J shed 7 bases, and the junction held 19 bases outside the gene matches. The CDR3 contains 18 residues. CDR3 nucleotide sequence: TGTGCCTGGAGTGTAGATTCCGGGACAGGACGAACTTTTGCGACCCAGTACTTC. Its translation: CAWSVDSGTGRTFATQYF.

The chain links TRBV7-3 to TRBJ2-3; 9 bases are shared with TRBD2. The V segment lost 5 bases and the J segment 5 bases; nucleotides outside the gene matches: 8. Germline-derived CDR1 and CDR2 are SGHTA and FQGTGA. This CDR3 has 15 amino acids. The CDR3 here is CASSVAGDVRDTQYF. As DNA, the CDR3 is TGTGCCAGCAGCGTAGCGGGAGATGTGAGAGATACGCAGTATTTT.

CDR3: CAISEQGAYEQYF. CDR3 nucleotide sequence: TGTGCCATCAGTGAGCAGGGGGCCTACGAGCAGTACTTC. The chain uses TRBV10-3 and TRBJ2-7; 7 bases are shared with TRBD1. Germline V CDR1 and CDR2: ENHRY, SYGVKD. Trimming at V came to 2 bases and at J to 2 bases, leaving 0 bases not matched to a gene. CDR3 length: 13 amino acids.

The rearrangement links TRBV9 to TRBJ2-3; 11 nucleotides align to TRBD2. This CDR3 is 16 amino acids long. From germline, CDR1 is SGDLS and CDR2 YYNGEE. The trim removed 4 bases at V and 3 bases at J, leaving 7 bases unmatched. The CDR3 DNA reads TGTGCCAGCAGCTACGCTAGCGGGGGGATAACAGATACGCAGTATTTT. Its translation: CASSYASGGITDTQYF.

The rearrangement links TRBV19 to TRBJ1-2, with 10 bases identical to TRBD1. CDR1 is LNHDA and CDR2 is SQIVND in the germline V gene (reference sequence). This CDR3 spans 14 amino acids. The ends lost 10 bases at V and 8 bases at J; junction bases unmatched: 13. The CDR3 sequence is CATLGRDRGRGYTF. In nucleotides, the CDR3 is TGTGCCACCCTGGGGAGGGACAGGGGACGGGGCTACACCTTC.

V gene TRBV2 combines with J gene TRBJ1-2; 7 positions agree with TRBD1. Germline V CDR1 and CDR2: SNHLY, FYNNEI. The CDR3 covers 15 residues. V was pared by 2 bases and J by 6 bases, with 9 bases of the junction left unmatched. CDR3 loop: CASSEYLTGSNGYTF. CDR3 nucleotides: TGTGCCAGCAGTGAATATCTGACAGGGAGTAATGGCTACACCTTC.

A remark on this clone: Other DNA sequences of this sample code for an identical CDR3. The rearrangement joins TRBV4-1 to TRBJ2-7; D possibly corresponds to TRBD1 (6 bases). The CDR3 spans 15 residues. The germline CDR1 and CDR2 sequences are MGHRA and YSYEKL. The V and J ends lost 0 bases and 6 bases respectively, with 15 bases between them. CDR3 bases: TGCGCCAGCAGCCAAGATAGAGGGGGAAGCGCCGAGCAGTACTTC. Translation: CASSQDRGGSAEQYF.

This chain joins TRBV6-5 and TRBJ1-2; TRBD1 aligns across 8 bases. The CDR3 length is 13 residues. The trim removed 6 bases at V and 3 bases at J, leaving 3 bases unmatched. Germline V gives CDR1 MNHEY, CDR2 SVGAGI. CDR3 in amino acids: CASRLQGDYGYTF. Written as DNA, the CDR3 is TGTGCCAGCAGGCTACAGGGGGACTATGGCTACACCTTC.

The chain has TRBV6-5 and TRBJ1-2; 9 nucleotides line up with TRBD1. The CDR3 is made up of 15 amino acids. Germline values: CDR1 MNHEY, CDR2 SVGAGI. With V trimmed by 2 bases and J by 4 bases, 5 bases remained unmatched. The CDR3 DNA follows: TGTGCCAGCAGTTACATGGACAGGGGCCGCTATGGCTACACCTTC. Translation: CASSYMDRGRYGYTF.

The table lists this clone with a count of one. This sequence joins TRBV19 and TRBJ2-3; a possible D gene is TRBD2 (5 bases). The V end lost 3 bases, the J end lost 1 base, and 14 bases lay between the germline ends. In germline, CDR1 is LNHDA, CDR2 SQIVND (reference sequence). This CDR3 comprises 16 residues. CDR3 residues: CASSIPSLGRTDTQYF. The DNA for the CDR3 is TGTGCCAGTAGTATCCCATCACTAGGTCGCACAGATACGCAGTATTTT.

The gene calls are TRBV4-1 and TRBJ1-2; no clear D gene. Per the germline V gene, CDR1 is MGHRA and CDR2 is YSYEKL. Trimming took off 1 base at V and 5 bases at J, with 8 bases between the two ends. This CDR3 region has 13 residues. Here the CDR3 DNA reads TGCGCCAGCAGCCAAGCCCCACTGTATGGCTACACCTTC. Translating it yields CASSQAPLYGYTF.

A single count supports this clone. As DNA, the CDR3 is TGCGCCAGCAGCCAAGAAGTGGGCCTCTATAATTCACCCCTCCACTTT. Its translation: CASSQEVGLYNSPLHF. The V and J genes are TRBV4-1 and TRBJ1-6; D unclear. The CDR3 totals 16 residues. Germline V gene sequence: CDR1 MGHRA, CDR2 YSYEKL. Trimming cost V 0 bases and J 3 bases, with 9 bases left between them.

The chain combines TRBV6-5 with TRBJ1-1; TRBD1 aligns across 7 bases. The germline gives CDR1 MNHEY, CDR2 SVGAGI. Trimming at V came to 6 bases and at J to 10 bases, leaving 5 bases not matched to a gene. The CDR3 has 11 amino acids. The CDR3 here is CASRSGQVAFF. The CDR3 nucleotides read TGTGCCAGCAGATCCGGACAGGTAGCTTTCTTT.

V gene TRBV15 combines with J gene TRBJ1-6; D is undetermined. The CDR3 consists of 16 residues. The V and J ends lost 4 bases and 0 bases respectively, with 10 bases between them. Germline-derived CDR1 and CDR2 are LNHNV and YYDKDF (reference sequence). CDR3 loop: CATSTKSGSYNSPLHF. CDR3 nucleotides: TGTGCCACCAGCACTAAATCGGGCTCCTATAATTCACCCCTCCACTTT.

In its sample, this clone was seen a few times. The CDR3 is CASSLEGGTSGSSYEQYF. For the CDR3, the DNA is TGTGCCAGCAGCTTAGAGGGGGGGACTAGCGGGAGCTCCTACGAGCAGTACTTC. V usage is TRBV13 and J usage is TRBJ2-7; 14 bases map to TRBD2. V dropped 1 base and J dropped 0; count of bases not matched to a gene: 5. This CDR3 contains 18 residues. CDR1 PRHDT and CDR2 FYEKMQ come from the germline V gene (reference sequence).

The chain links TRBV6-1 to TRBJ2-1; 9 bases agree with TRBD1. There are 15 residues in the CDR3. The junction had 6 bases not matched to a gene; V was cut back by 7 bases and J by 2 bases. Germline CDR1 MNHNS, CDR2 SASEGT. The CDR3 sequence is CASKMNRGPYNEQFF. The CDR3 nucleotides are TGTGCCAGCAAAATGAACAGGGGGCCCTACAATGAGCAGTTCTTC.

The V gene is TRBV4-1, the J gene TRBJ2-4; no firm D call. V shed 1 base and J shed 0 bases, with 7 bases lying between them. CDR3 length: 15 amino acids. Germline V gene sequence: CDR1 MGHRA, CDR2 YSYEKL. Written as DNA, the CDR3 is TGCGCCAGCAGCCAAGTAGTGGTAGCCAAAAACATTCAGTACTTC. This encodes CASSQVVVAKNIQYF.

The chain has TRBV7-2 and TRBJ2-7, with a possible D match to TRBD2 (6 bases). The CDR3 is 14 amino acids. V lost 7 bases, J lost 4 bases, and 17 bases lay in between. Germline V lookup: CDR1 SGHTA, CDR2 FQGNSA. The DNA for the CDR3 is TGTGCCAGCACCGGCGGGGCCGGCGATTACGAGCAGTACTTC. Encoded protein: CASTGGAGDYEQYF.

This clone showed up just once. CDR3 residues: CASSLGGSPGETQYF. The CDR3 DNA reads as TGTGCCAGCAGCTTGGGGGGTTCTCCCGGGGAGACCCAGTACTTC. This sequence joins TRBV7-3 and TRBJ2-5; TRBD2 might be the D (6 bases). Per the germline V gene, CDR1 is SGHTA and CDR2 is FQGTGA. The CDR3 is 15 amino acids. Trimming took off 3 bases at V and 5 bases at J, with 16 bases between the two ends.

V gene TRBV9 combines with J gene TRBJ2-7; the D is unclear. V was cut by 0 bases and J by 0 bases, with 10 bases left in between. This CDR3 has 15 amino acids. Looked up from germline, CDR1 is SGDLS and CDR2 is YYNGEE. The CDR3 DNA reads TGTGCCAGCAGCGTAGGCGCCCACTACTCCTACGAGCAGTACTTC. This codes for CASSVGAHYSYEQYF.

The CDR3 region has the DNA TGCGCCAGCAGCTTGGCAGGGCAGGGGGATGGCTACACCTTC. The encoded protein is CASSLAGQGDGYTF. The V gene is TRBV5-1, the J gene TRBJ1-2, with 7 bases fitting TRBD1. From germline, CDR1 is SGHRS and CDR2 YFSETQ. The ends lost 0 bases at V and 6 bases at J; junction bases unmatched: 5. The CDR3 is made up of 14 amino acids.

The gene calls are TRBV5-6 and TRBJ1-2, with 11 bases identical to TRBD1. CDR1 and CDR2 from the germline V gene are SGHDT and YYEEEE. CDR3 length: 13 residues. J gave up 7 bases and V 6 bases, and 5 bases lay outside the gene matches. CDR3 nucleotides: TGTGCCAGCATGCGGACAGGGGGCTCTGGCTACACCTTC. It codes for CASMRTGGSGYTF.